A single sample is the source of the 13 T cell receptor beta chains below, sequenced in a study of T cells in Graves' hyperthyroidism and ophthalmopathy. TCR beta CDR3 regions were amplified from RNA. An initial round of RT-PCR targeting the TCR CDR3 relied on the HTBI primer set. MiXCR, applied by TCRdb to the multiplex PCR reads, yields one record per CDR3 protein. The sample holds 450,000 to 700,000 distinct CDR3 sequences, under 60% seen once. The sequenced material came from peripheral blood or thyroid tissue (not recorded which). These receptors were collected from a woman younger than 35 with Graves' hyperthyroidism.

The chain is built from TRBV19 and TRBJ2-5, with a weak D call TRBD2 (7 bases). V was shortened by 8 bases and J by 3 bases, with 16 bases between the two germline ends. Germline loops: CDR1 LNHDA, CDR2 SQIVND (reference sequence). The CDR3 contains 14 residues. DNA for the CDR3: TGTGCCAGTTCCTCAGGGAGGGGGGAAGAGACCCAGTACTTC. The encoded protein is CASSSGRGEETQYF.

The chain is built from TRBV10-3 and TRBJ2-5; 13 nucleotides align to TRBD2. Germline assignment: CDR1 ENHRY and CDR2 SYGVKD. This CDR3 spans 17 amino acids. V lost 4 bases and J lost 5; bases outside the gene matches: 10. CDR3 sequence reads: CAISGAGTSGIMETQYF. The CDR3 nucleotides read TGTGCCATCAGTGGGGCCGGGACTAGCGGGATTATGGAGACCCAGTACTTC.

The rearrangement uses TRBV9 and TRBJ2-5; 14 bases line up with TRBD2. CDR1 and CDR2 from the germline V gene are SGDLS and YYNGEE. This CDR3 is built from 15 residues. V was pared by 4 bases and J by 13 bases, with 12 bases of the junction left unmatched. CDR3 in DNA: TGTGCCAGCAGCTCCGGGACTAGCGGGAGAAGGAGAGGGTACTTC. Residues: CASSSGTSGRRRGYF.

This clonotype was seen at least ten times. The V call is TRBV4-2, the J call TRBJ1-1; TRBD1 is a possible D gene (6 bases). CDR1 and CDR2 from the germline V gene are LGHNA and YNFKEQ. The CDR3 consists of 14 residues. The germline V and J ends were trimmed by 5 bases and 1 base, with 11 bases remaining between them. The CDR3 nucleotides read TGTGCCAGCAGCTCTACAGGGCCGAACACTGAAGCTTTCTTT. Residues: CASSSTGPNTEAFF.

V and J are TRBV19 and TRBJ2-3; TRBD2 aligns across 10 bases. Germline V gives CDR1 LNHDA, CDR2 SQIVND (reference sequence). Losses at the gene ends were 7 bases for V and 3 bases for J; bases not matched to a gene: 4. There are 14 residues in the CDR3. The CDR3 region is CASMASGSTDTQYF. CDR3 sequence (DNA): TGTGCCAGTATGGCTAGCGGGAGTACAGATACGCAGTATTTT.

The chain recombines TRBV20-1 with TRBJ1-2, with 9 nucleotides matching TRBD1. Germline values: CDR1 DFQATT, CDR2 SNEGSKA (reference sequence). The CDR3 has 17 amino acids. Unmatched junction bases numbered 19, after V lost 6 bases and J lost 5 bases. CDR3 region: CSATPPRTGVFGYGYTF. The CDR3 DNA follows: TGCAGTGCCACCCCTCCTAGGACAGGGGTCTTCGGTTATGGCTACACCTTC.

V usage is TRBV7-2 and J usage is TRBJ2-7, with 7 nucleotides matching TRBD2. Germline V gene data show CDR1 as SGHTA and CDR2 as FQGNSA. Unmatched junction bases numbered 15, after V lost 6 bases and J lost 4 bases. CDR3 length: 16 residues. This CDR3 reads CASRQRDGGELYEQYF. DNA of the CDR3: TGTGCCAGCAGACAGCGGGATGGCGGGGAGCTTTACGAGCAGTACTTC.

This clonotype appeared many times. The chain couples TRBV6-5 to TRBJ1-1; D is ambiguous. The CDR3 is 14 residues long. Germline V gives CDR1 MNHEY, CDR2 SVGAGI. Trimming took 0 bases from V and 7 from J, leaving 12 bases between them. The chain's CDR3 is CASSYSGGMGEAFF. In DNA form, the CDR3 reads TGTGCCAGCAGTTACTCAGGAGGGATGGGTGAAGCTTTCTTT.

Ten or more counts support this clonotype. The CDR3 coding sequence is TGTGCCAGCAGATTAGGACAGGGGGTCTATGGCTACACCTTC. Translating it yields CASRLGQGVYGYTF. J is TRBJ1-2 and V is TRBV2; the match to TRBD1 covers 10 bases. Trimming at V came to 6 bases and at J to 4 bases, leaving 5 bases not matched to a gene. Germline V CDR1 and CDR2: SNHLY, FYNNEI. This CDR3 is 14 amino acids long. Looking up the rest from reference TRBV2 and TRBJ1-2 gives the full variable domain: EPEVTQTPSHQVTQMGQEVILRCVPISNHLYFYWYRQILGQKVEFLVSFYNNEISEKSEIFDDQFSVERPDGSNFTLKIRSTKLEDSAMYFCASRLGQGVYGYTFGSGTRLTVV.

In this sample, this clonotype turned up once. A clone one base away is much larger, so this may be a read error. The rearrangement links TRBV20-1 to TRBJ1-4, with 12 positions matching TRBD1. The CDR3 runs 16 residues. Germline V gives CDR1 DFQATT, CDR2 SNEGSKA (reference sequence). This chain's CDR3 is CSARGFGTGGDEKPFF. The DNA of the CDR3 is TGCAGTGCTAGGGGGTTTGGGACAGGGGGCGATGAAAAACCGTTTTTT.

CDR3 DNA sequence: TGTGCCAGCAGCTTAGTCGACAGGGGTTCCTACGAGCAGTACTTC. This encodes CASSLVDRGSYEQYF. This chain connects TRBV7-8 to TRBJ2-7, with 8 bases matching TRBD1. Trimming cost V 1 base and J 1 base; bases outside gene matches: 3. The CDR3 spans 15 residues. CDR1 SGHVS and CDR2 FQNEAQ come from the germline V gene.

V usage is TRBV7-2 and J usage is TRBJ2-7; D possibly corresponds to TRBD1 (6 bases). Germline loops: CDR1 SGHTA, CDR2 FQGNSA. The V end lost 4 bases, the J end lost 1 base, and 11 bases lay between the germline ends. The CDR3 runs 14 residues. CDR3 nucleotides: TGTGCCAGCAGCTACCCTCAGGGGTCCTACGAGCAGTACTTC. Its translation is CASSYPQGSYEQYF.

V usage is TRBV7-8 and J usage is TRBJ1-1; 7 bases are a match to TRBD1. With V trimmed by 3 bases and J by 1 base, 11 bases remained unmatched. Per germline, CDR1 SGHVS and CDR2 FQNEAQ. The CDR3 has 17 amino acids. The CDR3 loop reads CASSFQTGKGSNTEAFF. DNA of the CDR3: TGTGCCAGCAGCTTTCAGACAGGGAAGGGCTCGAACACTGAAGCTTTCTTT.